What follows are 20 T cell receptor beta chains derived from one specimen sequenced in a study of graft-versus-host responses after intestinal transplantation. For these TCRs, the target antigens are not known. Here immunoSEQ multiplex PCR was the method, and the copy in TCRdb shows in-frame clones only, minus some. The sample includes about 90,000 clones, roughly 90% seen only once; the top ten take 0.5%. The material sequenced was unstimulated CD8+ T cells sorted from spleen or lymph node cells, taken before intestinal transplant. The receptors come from a human donor who received an intestinal transplant.

The chain uses TRBV5-1 and TRBJ2-7; D is unclear. V was shortened by 0 bases and J by 3 bases, with 7 bases between the two germline ends. Germline CDR1 is SGHRS and CDR2 is YFSETQ. CDR3 length equals 13 residues. CDR3 in amino acids: CASSLESNYEQYF. The CDR3 DNA sequence: TGCGCCAGCAGCTTGGAGAGCAACTACGAGCAGTACTTC.

This clone was seen just once. The CDR3 is CAWSVTGTSAGGANVLTF. CDR3 sequence (DNA): TGTGCCTGGAGTGTGACCGGGACTAGTGCTGGAGGGGCCAACGTCCTGACTTTC. V usage is TRBV30 and J usage is TRBJ2-6, with 8 positions matching TRBD2. The J segment lost 4 bases and the V segment lost 0 bases, leaving 11 bases of the junction unmatched. CDR3 length equals 18 residues. Per germline, CDR1 GTSNPN and CDR2 SVGIG (reference sequence).

The chain combines TRBV29-1 with TRBJ1-1; D remains ambiguous. The V gene's germline CDR1 is SQVTM and CDR2 ANQGSEA. The CDR3 length is 10 residues. Trimming shortened V by 4 bases and J by 7 bases, and 7 bases separated the two germline ends. The CDR3 reads CSVGTGEAFF. The CDR3 bases are TGCAGCGTTGGAACGGGTGAAGCTTTCTTT.

The CDR3 spells CASSLSGSYQPQHF. The CDR3, as DNA: TGTGCCAGCAGTTTATCGGGCAGCTATCAGCCCCAGCATTTT. The chain joins TRBV27 to TRBJ1-5; D is ambiguous. This CDR3 is built from 14 residues. In germline, CDR1 is MNHEY, CDR2 SMNVEV (reference sequence). V lost 0 bases and J lost 5, with 8 bases in between.

This chain uses TRBV28 with TRBJ1-2; D is undetermined. V gave up 2 bases and J gave up 0 bases, with 10 bases separating them. CDR3 size: 15 residues. Looked up from germline, CDR1 is MDHEN and CDR2 is SYDVKM. CDR3 in amino acids: CASSLVRGSNYGYTF. CDR3 nucleotides: TGTGCCAGCAGTTTAGTGCGAGGATCTAACTATGGCTACACCTTC.

This clone appeared a single time. The chain uses TRBV28 and TRBJ1-1, with D uncertain. V lost 2 bases and J 4 bases, leaving 20 bases between the germline ends. This CDR3 contains 17 residues. The germline V gene encodes CDR1 MDHEN and CDR2 SYDVKM. CDR3 sequence (DNA): TGTGCCAGCAGTTTACATCGGCCAGGATCGTGGGCCACTGAAGCTTTCTTT. It translates to CASSLHRPGSWATEAFF.

The chain carries TRBV5-1 and TRBJ2-5; D is perhaps TRBD1 (5 bases). Germline lookup yields CDR1 SGHRS and CDR2 YFSETQ. V dropped 4 bases and J dropped 7 bases, with 20 bases sitting between them. CDR3 size: 15 residues. This chain's CDR3 is CASSDPQGRLGTQYF. The CDR3 DNA reads as TGCGCCAGCAGCGACCCCCAGGGAAGACTGGGGACCCAGTACTTC.

The CDR3 nucleotides read TGTGCCTGGAGTGCTAGCCCTTACAATGAGCAGTTCTTC. It is translated as CAWSASPYNEQFF. The V call is TRBV30, the J call TRBJ2-1; tentatively, D is TRBD2 (5 bases). In germline, CDR1 is GTSNPN, CDR2 SVGIG (reference sequence). CDR3 length equals 13 residues. The V gene lost 1 base and the J gene lost 4 bases, with 8 bases spanning the gap.

The chain carries TRBV4-1 and TRBJ1-1, with 8 bases identical to TRBD1. Trimming cost V 4 bases and J 3 bases; bases outside gene matches: 4. Germline-derived CDR1 and CDR2 are MGHRA and YSYEKL. This CDR3 is built from 14 residues. The CDR3 DNA reads TGCGCCAGCAGCCTGGGACAGGTTCACACTGAAGCTTTCTTT. Its protein product is CASSLGQVHTEAFF.

The CDR3 DNA reads TGCGCCAGCAGCTTTAGCGGGAACACTGAAGCTTTCTTT. Protein: CASSFSGNTEAFF. The chain is built from TRBV5-1 and TRBJ1-1; D call uncertain. V shed 2 bases and J shed 1 base, with 6 bases lying between them. Germline CDR1 and CDR2: SGHRS and YFSETQ. There are 13 residues in the CDR3.

Of note for this clone: Within the sample, other DNA sequences also encode this same CDR3. This rearrangement joins TRBV11-2 to TRBJ2-7, with TRBD1 as a possible D gene (6 bases). Germline V gene sequence: CDR1 SGHAT, CDR2 FQNNGV. The CDR3 loop spans 13 amino acids. Trimming pared 3 bases from V and 2 bases from J, leaving 8 bases between. CDR3 region: CASSFRQAYEQYF. CDR3 DNA sequence: TGTGCCAGCAGCTTCCGACAGGCCTACGAGCAGTACTTC.

The chain employs TRBV16 and TRBJ2-7; 8 nucleotides align to TRBD1. The junction had 10 bases not matched to a gene; V was cut back by 4 bases and J by 2 bases. The CDR3 is made up of 16 amino acids. Germline values: CDR1 KGHSY, CDR2 FQNENV. CDR3 protein: CASSLTNGQGAYEQYF. The CDR3 DNA follows: TGTGCCAGCAGCCTAACGAACGGACAGGGAGCCTACGAGCAGTACTTC.

The chain has TRBV4-3 and TRBJ1-1; D unresolved. Germline-derived CDR1 and CDR2 are LGHNA and YSLEER. Deletions cut 5 bases from V and 7 bases from J, with 14 bases between. The CDR3 contains 13 residues. CDR3 sequence: CASSGSRFDEAFF. In nucleotides, the CDR3 is TGCGCCAGCAGCGGCTCTCGCTTTGATGAAGCTTTCTTT.

The chain is built from TRBV27 and TRBJ2-1, with TRBD2 identical over 10 bases. Germline trimming cut 6 bases from V and 1 base from J; bases unmatched to any gene: 6. CDR3 length equals 16 residues. Per the germline V gene, CDR1 is MNHEY and CDR2 is SMNVEV (reference sequence). The CDR3 sequence: CASSELAGWSYNEQFF. The CDR3 DNA reads TGTGCCAGCAGCGAACTAGCGGGATGGTCCTACAATGAGCAGTTCTTC.

The rearrangement uses TRBV2 and TRBJ2-2; 11 bases fit TRBD2. Germline V gene lookup returns CDR1 SNHLY and CDR2 FYNNEI. The CDR3 has 15 amino acids. V lost 6 bases and J lost 0; bases outside the gene matches: 0. CDR3 region: CASRGLAANTGELFF. In DNA, the CDR3 is TGTGCCAGCAGGGGACTAGCGGCGAACACCGGGGAGCTGTTTTTT.

The V call is TRBV5-6, the J call TRBJ1-6, with 8 bases that match TRBD1. This CDR3 contains 14 residues. The J segment lost 8 bases and the V segment lost 2 bases, leaving 3 bases of the junction unmatched. CDR1 SGHDT and CDR2 YYEEEE come from the germline V gene. DNA for the CDR3: TGTGCCAGCAGCTTTGGACAGGGACATTCACCCCTCCACTTT. Protein sequence: CASSFGQGHSPLHF.

The rearrangement links TRBV9 to TRBJ2-7, with 7 bases matching TRBD2. From germline, CDR1 is SGDLS and CDR2 YYNGEE. There are 14 residues in the CDR3. J was trimmed by 1 base and V by 4 bases; bases with no gene match: 5. The CDR3 nucleotides are TGTGCCAGCAGCCCTACGGGGGGATCCTACGAGCAGTACTTC. Its protein is CASSPTGGSYEQYF. Full variable domain (missing parts from reference TRBV9 and TRBJ2-7): DSGVTQTPKHLITATGQRVTLRCSPRSGDLSVYWYQQSLDQGLQFLIQYYNGEERAKGNILERFSAQQFPDLHSELNLSSLELGDSALYFCASSPTGGSYEQYFGPGTRLTVT.

V usage is TRBV9 and J usage is TRBJ2-3, with 11 bases fitting TRBD2. This CDR3 comprises 17 residues. CDR1 and CDR2 (germline): SGDLS, YYNGEE. The V gene end was trimmed by 2 bases and the J gene end by 4 bases; junction bases not matched to a gene: 9. The DNA of the CDR3 is TGTGCCAGCAGCGTCTGGGCTAGCGGGAGGTCGGCAGATACGCAGTATTTT. As protein: CASSVWASGRSADTQYF. Looking up the rest from reference TRBV9 and TRBJ2-3 gives the full variable domain: DSGVTQTPKHLITATGQRVTLRCSPRSGDLSVYWYQQSLDQGLQFLIQYYNGEERAKGNILERFSAQQFPDLHSELNLSSLELGDSALYFCASSVWASGRSADTQYFGPGTRLTVL.

The chain couples TRBV29-1 to TRBJ1-2, with D possibly matching TRBD1 (5 bases). CDR3 length: 11 amino acids. The germline CDR1 and CDR2 sequences are SQVTM and ANQGSEA. CDR3 residues: CSHWGGYGYTF. Here the CDR3 DNA reads TGCAGTCACTGGGGGGGCTATGGCTACACCTTC.

This clone was detected only once. The gene calls are TRBV5-1 and TRBJ2-1, with D perhaps matching TRBD2 (5 bases). The CDR3 covers 15 residues. V was clipped by 1 base and J by 0 bases, with 8 bases between them. The germline V gene encodes CDR1 SGHRS and CDR2 YFSETQ. CDR3 DNA sequence: TGCGCCAGCAGCTTGTCTAGCTTCTCCTACAATGAGCAGTTCTTC. Amino acids: CASSLSSFSYNEQFF. The full variable domain, its missing parts supplied by reference TRBV5-1 and TRBJ2-1, is KAGVTQTPRYLIKTRGQQVTLSCSPISGHRSVSWYQQTPGQGLQFLFEYFSETQRNKGNFPGRFSGRQFSNSRSEMNVSTLELGDSALYLCASSLSSFSYNEQFFGPGTRLTVL.